The sequence of this TCR beta chain was determined in a study of post-analysis software for immune sequencing data. Study-level results: Patients used roughly five TRBV segments, including TRBV5-6, TRBV5-1 and TRBV20-1, more often than controls.

Germline loops: CDR1 SQVTM, CDR2 ANQGSEA. V lost 8 bases, J lost 4 bases, and 18 bases lay in between. The CDR3 has 14 amino acids. The library was made from cDNA and included unique molecular identifiers. TCRdb passed the PCR reads through MiXCR, listing each CDR3 protein once. The sample yields hundreds of thousands of distinct CDR3 sequences, 40% to 55% seen once. The sample holds a few counts of this clonotype. Its antigen remains unidentified. This clonotype was sampled from a girl aged 5-17 years with multiple sclerosis. The rearrangement uses TRBV29-1 and TRBJ2-1, with D possibly TRBD2 on 6 matching bases. Sequenced material: blood. The CDR3 region has the DNA TGCAGCCTAGTCGGGCAGGGACTTTACAATGAGCAGTTCTTC. It specifies CSLVGQGLYNEQFF.